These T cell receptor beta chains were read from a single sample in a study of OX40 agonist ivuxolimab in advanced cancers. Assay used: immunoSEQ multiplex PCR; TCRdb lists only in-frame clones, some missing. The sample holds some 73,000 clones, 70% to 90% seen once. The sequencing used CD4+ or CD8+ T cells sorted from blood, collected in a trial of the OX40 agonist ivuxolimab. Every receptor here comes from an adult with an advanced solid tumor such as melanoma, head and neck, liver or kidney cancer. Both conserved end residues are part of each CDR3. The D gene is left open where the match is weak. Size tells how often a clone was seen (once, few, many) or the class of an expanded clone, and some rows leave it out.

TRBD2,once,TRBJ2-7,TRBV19,TGTGCCAGTAGTTCCCTCGGACTAGCGGGGCTAACTTCCTACGAGCAGTACTTC,CASSSLGLAGLTSYEQYF
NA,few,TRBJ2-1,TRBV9,TGTGCCAGCAGCGTAAGAAGCGAGTCCTACAATGAGCAGTTCTTC,CASSVRSESYNEQFF
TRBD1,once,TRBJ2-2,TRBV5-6,TGTGCCACCTTACTACAGGGGGCTGAACACCGGGGAGCTGTTTTT,CATLLQGAEHRGAVF
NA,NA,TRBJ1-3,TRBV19,TGTGCCAGTAGTCTCGGCGAGGGCACCATATATTTT,CASSLGEGTIYF
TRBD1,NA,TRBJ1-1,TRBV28,TGTGCCAGCAGTTTTCGGGACAGGGTCGTCACTGAAGCTTTCTTT,CASSFRDRVVTEAFF
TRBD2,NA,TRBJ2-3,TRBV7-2,TGTGCCAGCAGCTTTACTAGCGGGGGTCGACGTAACACAGATACGCAGTATTTT,CASSFTSGGRRNTDTQYF
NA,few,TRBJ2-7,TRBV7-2,TGTGCCAGCAGCCCTGCACCCGGGGGACGGTCCTACGAGCAGTACTTC,CASSPAPGGRSYEQYF
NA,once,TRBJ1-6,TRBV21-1,TGTGCCAGCAGCAGCGACGTATTTAATTCACCCCTCCACTTT,CASSSDVFNSPLHF
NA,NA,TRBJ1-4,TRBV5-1,TGCGCCAGCAGCATCTCCTTGGGTTTGGGTGAAAAACTGTTTTTT,CASSISLGLGEKLFF
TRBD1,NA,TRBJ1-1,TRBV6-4,TGTGCCAGCAGTGCTTCATCGGGACAGGGCATTGAAGCTTTCTTT,CASSASSGQGIEAFF
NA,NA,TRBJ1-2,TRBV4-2,TGTGCCAGCAGCCAAGGGAACTATGGCTACACCTTC,CASSQGNYGYTF
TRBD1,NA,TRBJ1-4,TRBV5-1,TGCGCCAGCAGCTCAGGACAGGCCCTCAATGAAAAACTGTTTTTT,CASSSGQALNEKLFF
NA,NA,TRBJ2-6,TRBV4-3,TGCGCCAGCAGCCAAGACCGTATAGGCGCTGGGGCCAACGTCCTGACTTTC,CASSQDRIGAGANVLTF
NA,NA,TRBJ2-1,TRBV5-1,TGCGCCAGCAGCCCGGGAACCTACAATGAGCAGTTCTTC,CASSPGTYNEQFF
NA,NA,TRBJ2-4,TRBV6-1,TGTGCCAGCAGTGAACTATCCAGGGGCCAATCTAAAAACATTCAGTACTTC,CASSELSRGQSKNIQYF
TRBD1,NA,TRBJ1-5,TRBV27,TGTGCCAGCAGTCCGCTCGACAGGGGCCTTTATAGCAATCAGCCCCAGCATTTT,CASSPLDRGLYSNQPQHF
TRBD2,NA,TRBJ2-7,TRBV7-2,TGTGCCAGCAGCTTTGGGACTAGCGGGACCTACGAGCAGTACTTC,CASSFGTSGTYEQYF
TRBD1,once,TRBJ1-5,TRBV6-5,TGTGCCAGCAGTAGACAGGGGGCGGAACAGCCCCAGCATTTT,CASSRQGAEQPQHF
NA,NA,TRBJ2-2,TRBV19,TGTGCCAGTAGTATTACCGGGGAGCTGTTTTTT,CASSITGELFF
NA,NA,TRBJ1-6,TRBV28,TGTGCCAGCAGACAACAGGGACTTTTGGGTTCACCCCTCCACTTT,CASRQQGLLGSPLHF
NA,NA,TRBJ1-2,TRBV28,TGTGCCAGCAGTTTAACAGTAGACTATGGCTACACCTTC,CASSLTVDYGYTF
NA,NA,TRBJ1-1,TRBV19,TGTGCCAGCGTCTTTACACACCTGCGAGGAGGGACAAGGGCTGAAGCTTTCTTT,CASVFTHLRGGTRAEAFF
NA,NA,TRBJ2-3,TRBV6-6,TGTGCCAGCAGCCCGGGACGAGCCTTTGCAGATACGCAGTATTTT,CASSPGRAFADTQYF
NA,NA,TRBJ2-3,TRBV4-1,TGCGCCAGCAGCCAAAGCCTTGGCCAGTGGAGCACAGATACGCAGTATTTT,CASSQSLGQWSTDTQYF
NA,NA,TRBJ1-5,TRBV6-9,TGTGCCAGCAGTTATAGTCCAACCCACCCCCATCCCCCCCAGCATTTT,CASSYSPTHPHPPQHF
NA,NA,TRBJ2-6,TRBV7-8,TGTGCCAGCAGCCCGAGGAGCTCTGGGGCCAACGTCCTGACTTTC,CASSPRSSGANVLTF
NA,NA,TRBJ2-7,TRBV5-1,TGCGCCAGCAGCTTGATATGGGACAACGAGCAGTACTTC,CASSLIWDNEQYF
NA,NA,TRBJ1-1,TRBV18,TGTGCCAGCTCACCGACTACCGGGGGCTTTGAAGCTTTCTTT,CASSPTTGGFEAFF
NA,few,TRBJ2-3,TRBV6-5,TGTGCCGCTGGCCGAGAGTGGGGCACAGATACGCAGTATTTT,CAAGREWGTDTQYF
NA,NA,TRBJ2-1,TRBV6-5,TGTGCCAGCAGTCCAGGCAGGGGTTACGAGCAGTTCTTC,CASSPGRGYEQFF
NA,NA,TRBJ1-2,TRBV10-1,TGCGCCAGCAGCGAGTCCGGGGGCTATGGCTACACCTTC,CASSESGGYGYTF
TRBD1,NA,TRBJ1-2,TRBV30,TGTGCCATGCTAACAGGGGACTATGGCTACACCTTC,CAMLTGDYGYTF
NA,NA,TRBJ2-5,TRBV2,TGTGCCAGCAACCGGGGGGAGACCCAGTACTTC,CASNRGETQYF
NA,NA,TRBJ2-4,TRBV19,TGTGCCAGTAGTATCCGGGAGACCAAAAACATTCAGTACTTC,CASSIRETKNIQYF
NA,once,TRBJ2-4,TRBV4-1,TGCGCCAGCAGCCAGGTTACAGGGAGCATTCAGTACTTC,CASSQVTGSIQYF
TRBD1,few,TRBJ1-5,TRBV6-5,TGTGCCAGCAGTTACGACAGGGACGGCCGTCAGCCCCAGCATTTT,CASSYDRDGRQPQHF
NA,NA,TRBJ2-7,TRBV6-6,TGTGCCAGCAGGGGGGGGGACATCCAAGTCCACGAGCAGTACTTC,CASRGGDIQVHEQYF
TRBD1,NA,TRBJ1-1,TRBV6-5,TGTGCCAGCAGTCGAACAGGGGGACAGAACACTGAAGCTTTCTTT,CASSRTGGQNTEAFF
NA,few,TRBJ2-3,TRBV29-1,TGCAGCGTTACGGCCGATACGCAGTATTTT,CSVTADTQYF
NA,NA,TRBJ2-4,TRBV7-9,TGTGCCAGCAGCTTAAATGTTGGGGGGAGCTCTAAAAACATTCAGTACTTC,CASSLNVGGSSKNIQYF
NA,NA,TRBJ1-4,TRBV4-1,TGCGCCAGCAGCCAGCCCACCGGGGCCCCAAGAGAAAAACTGTTTTTT,CASSQPTGAPREKLFF
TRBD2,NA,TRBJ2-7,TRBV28,TGTGCCAGCAGCCCCCCAGCGGGAGGCTATCGCTCCTACGAGCAGTACTTC,CASSPPAGGYRSYEQYF
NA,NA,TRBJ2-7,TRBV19,TGTGCCAGTAGTACCCGTGATTTGGCCTACGAGCAGTACTTC,CASSTRDLAYEQYF
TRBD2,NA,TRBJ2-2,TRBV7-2,TGTGCCAGCAGAAATTGGGGGGGCACCGGGGAGCTGTTTTTT,CASRNWGGTGELFF
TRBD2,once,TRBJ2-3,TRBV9,TGTGCCAGCAGCCCCCGACTAGCGGGCGGTCGAGATACGCAGTATTTT,CASSPRLAGGRDTQYF
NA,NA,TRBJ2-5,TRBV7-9,TGTGCCAGCAGCCCTACGCCAGAGACCCAGTACTTC,CASSPTPETQYF
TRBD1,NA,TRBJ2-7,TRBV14,TGTGCCAGCAGCCAAGCCGGGACAGGGAACCGCGAGCAGTACTTC,CASSQAGTGNREQYF
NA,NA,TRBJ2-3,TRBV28,TGTGCCAGCAGTTTAGGAGGGATCACAGATACGCAGTATTTT,CASSLGGITDTQYF
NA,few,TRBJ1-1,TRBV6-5,TGTGCCAGCACCTACGCGGGGGCGAGGGGAGAAGCTTTCTTT,CASTYAGARGEAFF
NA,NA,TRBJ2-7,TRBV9,TGTGCCAGCAGCGTCGGGGACTACGAGCAGTACTTC,CASSVGDYEQYF
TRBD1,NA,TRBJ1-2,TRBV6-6,TGTGCCAGCAGTCTAGACAGGGGATCTGGCTACACCTTC,CASSLDRGSGYTF
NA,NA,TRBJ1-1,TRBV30,TGTGCCTACGTCAGAGTTAAACTCACTGAAGCTTTCTTT,CAYVRVKLTEAFF
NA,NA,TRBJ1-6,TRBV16,TGTGCCAGCAGCCAAAGCAGGGATTCACCCCTCCACTTT,CASSQSRDSPLHF
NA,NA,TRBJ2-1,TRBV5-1,TGCGCCAGCAGCCCTTCTAAAGGAGGGGACGAGCAGTTCTTC,CASSPSKGGDEQFF
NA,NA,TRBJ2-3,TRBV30,TGTGCCTGGAGTGTAAGAAGGGATACGCAGTATTTT,CAWSVRRDTQYF